This is a list of T cell receptor beta chains from one sample in a study of blood T cell repertoires in COVID-19. Repertoires were generated with immunoSEQ multiplex PCR, while TCRdb's copy carries only in-frame clones and drops some. The sample carries 250,000 to 300,000 clones, around 90% recorded once. The sequenced material came from PBMCs or T cells enriched from blood (not recorded which). Receptor source: a young woman who had recovered from COVID-19. The CDR3 runs from the conserved cysteine through the conserved F or W. Not every row has a clone size; where given, it reads once, few, many or a size class.

- | TRBV27 | CASSFFRGTDTQYF
- | TRBV5-6 | CASSLGEGNTEAFF
- | TRBV7-9 | CASPSPRGALKDTQYF
- | TRBV18 | CASSPLNRGEYGYTF
- | TRBV19 | CASSGSFTDTQYF
- | TRBV30 | CAWEQGNYGYTF
- | TRBV7-9 | CASSLGSGSFEGYTF
few | TRBV9 | CASSDLGGNEQFF
- | TRBV5-6 | CASSLDRGPYNEQFF
- | TRBV28 | CASSLLTGDEAFF
- | TRBV28 | CASTILRQGRQETQYF
- | TRBV27 | CASSSDRARHFEQYF
once | TRBV28 | CASSLSLGRIPEAFF
- | TRBV10-3 | CAISTAREDYEQYF
- | TRBV4-1 | CASSQSLVKTQYF
once | TRBV5-4 | CASSRGTGQNTEAFF
- | TRBV18 | CASSTVSSHNEQFF
few | TRBV21-1 | CASSKARGLAGTGELFF
few | TRBV6-2/TRBV6-3 | CASSSFHTANTEAFF
- | TRBV7-2 | CASSLRSRGLTGELFF
- | TRBV27 | CASSSWAADEQFF
- | TRBV11-3 | CASSFRGAEAPGANVLTF
- | TRBV30 | CAWSGSRVYNSPLHF
- | TRBV3-1/TRBV3-2 | CASSQLNTGRGLAKNIQYF
- | TRBV3-1/TRBV3-2 | CASSQVGTRISGNTIYF
few | TRBV19 | CASSPWTVYSNQPQHF
- | TRBV2 | CASRAGLGEGELFF
- | TRBV3-1/TRBV3-2 | CASSQFGGDTEAFF
- | TRBV27 | CASSLGAGSVDEQYF
- | TRBV5-6 | CASSLTGVSGNTIYF
- | TRBV27 | CASSTGPRGDTQYF
- | TRBV4-1 | CASSLQGAPNQPQHF
once | TRBV28 | CASSLWQTYEQYF
once | TRBV6-5 | CAILGAPLSYEQYF
- | TRBV10-3 | CAISEVAGRNYEQYF
- | TRBV11-1 | CASSLAPGRFEQYF
- | TRBV12-5 | CASGSEQTMNTEAFF
- | TRBV30 | CAWSPGTAGNTIYF
- | TRBV7-2 | CASSSTGGYGYTF
- | TRBV19 | CASSWQGQETQYF
once | TRBV5-4 | CASSLGTSSYNEQFF
- | TRBV30 | CAWSVPYFGTGEYEQYF
once | TRBV6-5 | CASSYSMEWGTSQFF
- | TRBV7-2 | CASSLAGTGANYGYTF
few | TRBV28 | CASSLPSGYEQYF
- | TRBV7-2 | CASSLGGVQGPNEQFF
- | TRBV18 | CASSPGQGRYNEQFF
- | TRBV10-3 | CAITQTSGGPDTQYF
- | TRBV30 | CAWSLDRVAYEAFF
- | TRBV18 | CASSEDRATSGYEQYF
- | TRBV11-2 | CASSLPGNQPQHF
- | TRBV27 | CASRPSLSGSHEQYF
- | TRBV7-2 | CASRKTGGAYEQYF
- | TRBV9 | CASSGSTYNSPLHF
- | TRBV9 | CASSVAARGSTDTQYF
- | TRBV30 | CAWSRTGKEWTLHF
- | TRBV3-1/TRBV3-2 | CASSQATGGGYNEQFF
- | TRBV15 | CATSRLSFETSVSYEQYF
- | TRBV19 | CASSIDHGREGPHNEQFF
- | TRBV28 | CASSDRQGSNYGYTF